This T cell receptor (beta chain) was sequenced in a study of regulatory T cells in long-lasting Graves disease. This clonotype was seen only a few times. For TCR beta, libraries came from iRepertoire HTBI primers and Arm-PCR of CDR3 regions. Authors' processing steps: From all samples, identification returned 14 TRBJ and around 62 TRBV segments. Each CDR3 protein gets one entry after TCRdb re-called the multiplex PCR reads with MiXCR. TCRdb, not the original authors, processed these V and J calls. Of about 320,000 distinct CDR3 sequences listed, 15% to 20% were seen once; the top ten hold more than 35%. Described time point: newly diagnosed GD, antithyroid drugs for less than 3 months. RNA extracted from PBMCs served as the sequencing template. Diagnosing Graves' disease relied on the American Thyroid Association guidelines. This CDR3 is 12 amino acids long. Germline V gene data show CDR1 as LGHNT and CDR2 as FRNRAP. Trimming shortened V by 2 bases and J by 5 bases, and 6 bases separated the two germline ends.

This material consisted of peripheral blood mononuclear cells (PBMCs), taken at new diagnosis, from a patient treated with antithyroid drugs. This receptor was obtained from a female donor with Graves disease. The chain links TRBV12-5 to TRBJ2-5; D may be TRBD1 (6 bases). Here the CDR3 DNA reads TGTGCTAGTGGTTTGACAGGGGAGACCCAGTACTTC. Translation: CASGLTGETQYF. Combining the CDR3 with reference TRBV12-5 and TRBJ2-5 gives the whole variable domain DARVTQTPRHKVTEMGQEVTMRCQPILGHNTVFWYRQTMMQGLELLAYFRNRAPLDDSGMPKDRFSAEMPDATLATLKIQPSEPRDSAVYFCASGLTGETQYFGPGTRLLVL.